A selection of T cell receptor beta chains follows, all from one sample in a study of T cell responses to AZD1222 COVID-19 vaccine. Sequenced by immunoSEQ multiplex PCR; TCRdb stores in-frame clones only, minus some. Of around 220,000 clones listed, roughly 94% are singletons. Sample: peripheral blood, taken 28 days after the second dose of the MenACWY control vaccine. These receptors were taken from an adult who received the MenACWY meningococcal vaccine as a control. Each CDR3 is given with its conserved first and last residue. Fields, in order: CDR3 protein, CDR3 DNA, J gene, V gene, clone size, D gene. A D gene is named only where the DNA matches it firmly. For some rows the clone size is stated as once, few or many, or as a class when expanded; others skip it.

CASSLVAGSYEQYF | TGTGCCAGCAGCTTGGTTGCAGGGAGCTACGAGCAGTACTTC | TRBJ2-7 | TRBV5-4 | NA | NA
CASSSRTSTDTQYF | TGTGCCAGCAGCTCCAGAACTAGCACAGATACGCAGTATTTT | TRBJ2-3 | TRBV13 | NA | NA
CASSLSLITGSQETQYF | TGTGCCAGCAGTTTATCCCTTATTACAGGGTCGCAAGAGACCCAGTACTTC | TRBJ2-5 | TRBV28 | NA | NA
CASSKGQGVETQYF | TGCGCCAGCAGCAAGGGACAGGGAGTAGAGACCCAGTACTTC | TRBJ2-5 | TRBV5-1 | NA | TRBD1
CASTTPGEGYTF | TGTGCCAGCACCACCCCCGGGGAGGGCTACACCTTC | TRBJ1-2 | TRBV28 | NA | NA
CASTGGSNQPQHF | TGTGCCAGCACAGGGGGGAGCAATCAGCCCCAGCATTTT | TRBJ1-5 | TRBV28 | NA | TRBD1
CASSQFTGGSANEKLFF | TGCGCCAGCAGCCAATTTACAGGGGGATCGGCTAATGAAAAACTGTTTTTT | TRBJ1-4 | TRBV4-1 | NA | TRBD1
CASSYSTGGYEQYF | TGTGCCAGCAGTTACTCGACGGGGGGGTACGAGCAGTACTTC | TRBJ2-7 | TRBV6-5 | NA | TRBD2
CASSYSRQGRVNIQYF | TGTGCCAGCAGTTACTCGAGACAGGGAAGGGTGAACATTCAGTACTTC | TRBJ2-4 | TRBV6-5 | NA | TRBD1
CASSLDGRRTDTQYF | TGTGCCAGCAGCTTAGATGGGAGGAGGACAGATACGCAGTATTTT | TRBJ2-3 | TRBV11-2 | NA | NA
CASSGQYNEQFF | TGTGCCAGTAGTGGACAGTACAATGAGCAGTTCTTC | TRBJ2-1 | TRBV19 | NA | NA
CASSDPPDRPSTDTQYF | TGTGCCAGCAGCGACCCACCGGACAGACCTAGCACAGATACGCAGTATTTT | TRBJ2-3 | TRBV9 | NA | NA
CASSEQGSGQPQHF | TGTGCCAGCAGTGAACAGGGGAGTGGTCAGCCCCAGCATTTT | TRBJ1-5 | TRBV2 | NA | NA
CASSRGQGDYNEQFF | TGTGCCAGCTCCCGCGGACAGGGGGACTACAATGAGCAGTTCTTC | TRBJ2-1 | TRBV18 | NA | TRBD1
CAWSFLSRGDEQFF | TGTGCCTGGAGTTTCCTCTCTAGGGGCGATGAGCAGTTCTTC | TRBJ2-1 | TRBV30 | NA | NA
CASSQAETQYF | TGTGCCAGCAGCCAAGCAGAGACCCAGTACTTC | TRBJ2-5 | TRBV4-2 | NA | NA
CASSHGLISTDTQYF | TGCGCCAGCAGCCATGGGCTTATTAGCACAGATACGCAGTATTTT | TRBJ2-3 | TRBV4-1 | NA | NA
CASRPSGGTREQYF | TGTGCCAGCAGGCCTAGCGGGGGGACCCGGGAGCAGTACTTC | TRBJ2-7 | TRBV2 | NA | TRBD2
CASSHDFASGNTIYF | TGTGCCAGCAGCCACGATTTTGCCTCTGGAAACACCATATATTTT | TRBJ1-3 | TRBV9 | NA | NA
CASSFSGGTDTQYF | TGTGCCAGCTCATTTAGCGGGGGCACAGATACGCAGTATTTT | TRBJ2-3 | TRBV18 | NA | TRBD2
CASTQGLYGYTF | TGTGCCAGCACCCAAGGTCTCTATGGCTACACCTTC | TRBJ1-2 | TRBV12-3/TRBV12-4 | NA | NA
CASSPPPVSTDTQYF | TGTGCCAGCAGCCCTCCCCCAGTATCAACAGATACGCAGTATTTT | TRBJ2-3 | TRBV7-8 | NA | NA
CASSQVAIANTGELFF | TGTGCCAGCAGCCAAGTAGCGATAGCGAACACCGGGGAGCTGTTTTTT | TRBJ2-2 | TRBV25-1 | NA | NA
CASTHQGTTYEQYF | TGTGCCAGCACCCACCAGGGGACGACCTACGAGCAGTACTTC | TRBJ2-7 | TRBV28 | NA | NA
CASSQDRGEPEAFF | TGTGCCAGCAGCCAAGATAGGGGGGAACCTGAAGCTTTCTTT | TRBJ1-1 | TRBV3-1/TRBV3-2 | NA | NA
CSAKGIYEQYF | TGCAGTGCTAAGGGGATCTACGAGCAGTACTTC | TRBJ2-7 | TRBV20-1 | NA | NA
CASSPKRRLSSYNEQFF | TGTGCCAGCAGCCCCAAACGACGGCTAAGCTCCTACAATGAGCAGTTCTTC | TRBJ2-1 | TRBV7-9 | NA | NA
CSVEKLAGGEQYF | TGCAGCGTTGAGAAACTGGCGGGGGGAGAGCAGTACTTC | TRBJ2-7 | TRBV29-1 | NA | TRBD2
CASRSIDATGGETQYF | TGTGCCAGTAGATCGATCGACGCGACAGGGGGAGAGACCCAGTACTTC | TRBJ2-5 | TRBV19 | NA | TRBD1
CASSQGQVGYEQYF | TGCGCCAGCAGCCAAGGGCAGGTGGGCTACGAGCAGTACTTC | TRBJ2-7 | TRBV4-3 | NA | NA
CATSREVGGRYNEQFF | TGTGCCACCAGCAGAGAGGTAGGGGGACGATACAATGAGCAGTTCTTC | TRBJ2-1 | TRBV15 | NA | NA
CASRNSDLAKNIQYF | TGTGCCAGCAGAAACAGTGACCTAGCCAAAAACATTCAGTACTTC | TRBJ2-4 | TRBV28 | NA | NA
CASRDRVPNTGELFF | TGTGCCAGCAGGGACAGGGTTCCGAACACCGGGGAGCTGTTTTTT | TRBJ2-2 | TRBV2 | NA | TRBD1
CASSLQENTEAFF | TGTGCCAGCAGCTTACAGGAGAACACTGAAGCTTTCTTT | TRBJ1-1 | TRBV12-3/TRBV12-4 | NA | NA
CAWSGVGYTF | TGTGCCTGGAGTGGGGTTGGCTACACCTTC | TRBJ1-2 | TRBV30 | NA | NA
CASNGQGLNTGELFF | TGTGCCAGCAATGGACAGGGACTGAACACCGGGGAGCTGTTTTTT | TRBJ2-2 | TRBV6-5 | NA | TRBD1
CAWSVGLIYEQYF | TGTGCCTGGAGTGTAGGGCTGATATACGAGCAGTACTTC | TRBJ2-7 | TRBV30 | once | NA
CASSLVVPSGNTIYF | TGTGCCAGCAGCTTGGTAGTGCCCTCTGGAAACACCATATATTTT | TRBJ1-3 | TRBV5-6 | NA | NA
CASSGQGIEQFF | TGTGCCAGCAGCGGACAGGGGATTGAGCAGTTCTTC | TRBJ2-1 | TRBV12-3/TRBV12-4 | NA | TRBD1
CSAGDRASSGANVLTF | TGCAGCGCCGGGGACAGGGCTAGCTCTGGGGCCAACGTCCTGACTTTC | TRBJ2-6 | TRBV29-1 | NA | TRBD1
CASSVRQGAVWYGYTF | TGTGCCAGCAGCGTTCGACAGGGGGCGGTCTGGTATGGCTACACCTTC | TRBJ1-2 | TRBV28 | NA | TRBD1
CASSPRTGLNSGNTIYF | TGTGCCAGCAGCCCCCGGACAGGGTTAAACTCTGGAAACACCATATATTTT | TRBJ1-3 | TRBV7-8 | NA | TRBD1
CASSALRESSGANVLTF | TGTGCCAGCAGCGCTTTGCGGGAAAGCTCTGGGGCCAACGTCCTGACTTTC | TRBJ2-6 | TRBV9 | NA | NA
CASSHPLRGGKTQYF | TGTGCCAGCAGCCATCCCTTGCGGGGGGGGAAGACCCAGTACTTC | TRBJ2-5 | TRBV4-2 | NA | TRBD2
CASSDPETESSPLHF | TGTGCCAGCAGTGATCCGGAGACAGAGAGTTCACCCCTCCACTTT | TRBJ1-6 | TRBV6-1 | NA | NA
CAISDPGTGNTIYF | TGTGCCATCAGTGACCCGGGAACAGGAAACACCATATATTTT | TRBJ1-3 | TRBV10-3 | NA | NA
CASSLALGEAFF | TGCGCCAGCAGCCTAGCCCTGGGTGAAGCTTTCTTT | TRBJ1-1 | TRBV5-1 | once | NA
CASSISSGGSYEQYF | TGTGCCAGCAGCATATCTAGCGGGGGCTCCTACGAGCAGTACTTC | TRBJ2-7 | TRBV11-2 | NA | TRBD2
CASSGEVGSEAFF | TGTGCCAGCAGTGGTGAGGTGGGATCTGAAGCTTTCTTT | TRBJ1-1 | TRBV6-4 | NA | NA
CSVQASAGTQYF | TGCAGCGTTCAGGCGAGTGCGGGGACCCAGTACTTC | TRBJ2-5 | TRBV29-1 | NA | NA
CASSMWLWDQETQYF | TGTGCCAGTAGTATGTGGCTGTGGGACCAAGAGACCCAGTACTTC | TRBJ2-5 | TRBV19 | NA | NA
CASSGVRVYEQYF | TGTGCCAGTTCGGGCGTGAGGGTCTACGAGCAGTACTTC | TRBJ2-7 | TRBV6-5 | NA | NA
CASSPTLAGYEQYF | TGTGCCAGCTCACCGACCCTTGCCGGCTACGAGCAGTACTTC | TRBJ2-7 | TRBV18 | NA | NA
CSARNPPHF | TGCAGTGCTAGAAACCCCCCCCACTTT | TRBJ1-6 | TRBV20-1 | once | NA
CASSATGTSAYEQYF | TGTGCCAGCAGCGCGACCGGGACTAGCGCCTACGAGCAGTACTTC | TRBJ2-7 | TRBV9 | NA | TRBD2
CASSVGGSFNEQFF | TGTGCCAGCAGCGTAGGCGGATCCTTCAATGAGCAGTTCTTC | TRBJ2-1 | TRBV9 | NA | NA
CASRSDVGETQYF | TGTGCCAGTCGGAGCGACGTGGGTGAGACCCAGTACTTC | TRBJ2-5 | TRBV25-1 | NA | NA
CASSYSRVAEQYF | TGTGCCAGCAGTTACTCCAGGGTGGCCGAGCAGTACTTC | TRBJ2-7 | TRBV6-2/TRBV6-3 | NA | NA
CSVEDRMRVPLSSFEYEQYF | TGCAGCGTTGAAGACCGGATGCGCGTCCCACTTAGCTCTTTCGAGTACGAGCAGTACTTC | TRBJ2-7 | TRBV29-1 | NA | NA